The rows below give T cell receptor beta chains drawn from one sample of a study of blood T cell repertoires in COVID-19. The assay was immunoSEQ multiplex PCR, and TCRdb's table has in-frame clones only and misses some. The sample records hundreds of thousands of clones, 75% to 90% being singletons. The sequencing input was peripheral blood. The source of these receptors is a human donor in a cohort sampled during active COVID-19. Each CDR3 is given with its conserved first and last residue. The D gene is left open where the match is weak. Expanded clones are given a class, and other clones once, few, many or no size at all.

J,length,V,size,D,CDR3,DNA
TRBJ2-7,20,TRBV5-1,-,TRBD2,CASSLDSRGLTSGKPYEQYF,TGCGCCAGCAGCTTGGATAGTAGGGGCCTCACTAGCGGGAAACCCTACGAGCAGTACTTC
TRBJ1-4,15,TRBV4-1,-,-,CASSQGGTRGEKLFF,TGCGCCAGCAGCCAAGGCGGGACTCGAGGCGAAAAACTGTTTTTT
TRBJ2-4,15,TRBV3-1/TRBV3-2,-,-,CASSQSGGAKNIQYF,TGTGCCAGCAGCCAGTCGGGCGGGGCCAAAAACATTCAGTACTTC
TRBJ2-3,15,TRBV2,once,-,CASSEERLGTDTQYF,TGTGCCAGCAGTGAAGAAAGACTCGGGACAGATACGCAGTATTTT
TRBJ2-1,15,TRBV9,-,TRBD2,CASTLLAGGPVEQFF,TGTGCCAGCACCCTCCTAGCGGGGGGCCCCGTGGAGCAGTTCTTC
TRBJ1-5,14,TRBV7-9,-,-,CASSPTGFNQPQHF,TGTGCCAGCAGCCCAACAGGGTTCAATCAGCCCCAGCATTTT
TRBJ2-3,16,TRBV4-2,-,TRBD2,CASSQEGGGRSDTQYF,TGTGCCAGCAGCCAAGAGGGCGGGGGGAGGTCAGATACGCAGTATTTT
TRBJ2-3,14,TRBV19,-,TRBD1,CASSIGQGTDTQYF,TGTGCCAGTAGTATTGGACAGGGGACAGATACGCAGTATTTT
TRBJ2-7,15,TRBV5-1,once,TRBD1,CASSLGTGALYEQYF,TGCGCCAGCAGCTTGGGGACAGGGGCCTTATACGAGCAGTACTTC
TRBJ2-1,13,TRBV19,-,TRBD2,CASSGRLDNEQFF,TGTGCCAGTAGCGGGAGGCTTGACAATGAGCAGTTCTTC
TRBJ2-5,15,TRBV6-1,-,-,CASSERWSSSGLQYF,TGTGCCAGCAGTGAAAGATGGTCTTCCTCAGGGCTCCAGTACTTC
TRBJ2-5,17,TRBV14,once,-,CASSQGFVWDSGETQYF,TGTGCCAGCAGCCAAGGGTTTGTTTGGGACTCCGGCGAGACCCAGTACTTC
TRBJ1-2,15,TRBV5-1,-,TRBD1,CASSPGQGAQNGYTF,TGCGCCAGCAGCCCGGGACAGGGGGCGCAAAATGGCTACACCTTC
TRBJ2-7,15,TRBV7-2,-,-,CASSWGVGWSDEQYF,TGTGCCAGCAGCTGGGGGGTAGGTTGGTCGGACGAGCAGTACTTC
TRBJ2-7,18,TRBV9,-,-,CASSPPSAVAVSTGEQYF,TGTGCCAGCAGCCCCCCTTCGGCAGTTGCGGTCTCCACGGGCGAGCAGTACTTC
TRBJ2-3,14,TRBV9,-,TRBD2,CASSVLAGSDAQYF,TGTGCCAGCAGCGTCCTAGCGGGGTCGGATGCGCAGTATTTT
TRBJ2-5,16,TRBV5-4,-,TRBD2,CASSLLTSGGTETQYF,TGTGCCAGCAGCTTGCTGACTAGCGGGGGTACCGAGACCCAGTACTTC
TRBJ2-3,17,TRBV28,-,-,CASSFSVGGGHTDTQYF,TGTGCCAGCAGTTTCTCGGTGGGGGGGGGCCACACAGATACGCAGTATTTT
TRBJ2-7,13,TRBV24-1,-,-,CATRWTPPYEQYF,TGTGCCACCCGTTGGACACCACCCTACGAGCAGTACTTC
TRBJ2-3,15,TRBV20-1,-,-,CSASSLSRGTDTQYF,TGCAGTGCTAGTTCCCTGTCGAGAGGCACAGATACGCAGTATTTT
TRBJ1-5,13,TRBV19,-,-,CASTWRDNQPQHF,TGTGCCAGTACTTGGCGGGACAATCAGCCCCAGCATTTT
TRBJ1-2,16,TRBV6-2/TRBV6-3,-,TRBD1,CASSYYRGYNNYGYTF,TGTGCCAGCAGTTACTACAGGGGATACAATAACTATGGCTACACCTTC
TRBJ2-3,13,TRBV2,-,-,CAITPLNTDTQYF,TGTGCCATCACTCCCTTGAACACAGATACGCAGTATTTT
TRBJ2-3,14,TRBV10-2,-,-,CASTQRPSTDTQYF,TGCGCCAGCACTCAGCGGCCTAGCACAGATACGCAGTATTTT
TRBJ2-7,16,TRBV4-1,-,TRBD1,CASSPKDGQGVWEQYF,TGCGCCAGCAGCCCGAAAGATGGACAGGGGGTTTGGGAGCAGTACTTC
TRBJ2-2,15,TRBV11-2,-,TRBD2,CASSPLAGGTGELFF,TGTGCCAGCAGCCCCCTAGCGGGAGGGACCGGGGAGCTGTTTTTT
TRBJ2-6,20,TRBV21-1,-,-,CASSKADCGTARSGANVLTF,TGTGCCAGCAGCAAAGCCGATTGTGGGACAGCCCGCTCTGGGGCCAACGTCCTGACTTTC
TRBJ1-4,16,TRBV11-2,-,TRBD1,CASSLSSLGQGEKLFF,TGTGCCAGCAGCTTATCTTCATTGGGACAGGGCGAAAAACTGTTTTTT
TRBJ1-5,19,TRBV6-2/TRBV6-3,-,TRBD1,CASSYGDSGVLGSNQPQHF,TGTGCCAGCAGTTACGGGGACAGTGGAGTATTGGGTAGCAATCAGCCCCAGCATTTT
TRBJ2-3,19,TRBV4-2,-,TRBD2,CASSQDERTSGMRGDTQYF,TGTGCCAGCAGCCAAGACGAGAGAACTAGCGGGATGAGGGGAGATACGCAGTATTTT
TRBJ2-1,17,TRBV5-4,-,-,CASSPRLGGGRWTEQFF,TGTGCCAGCAGCCCCCGTTTGGGCGGGGGCCGATGGACTGAGCAGTTCTTC
TRBJ2-7,14,TRBV7-9,few,-,CASSLPEQAYEQYF,TGTGCCAGCAGCTTGCCTGAACAAGCCTACGAGCAGTACTTC
TRBJ1-5,16,TRBV21-1,many,-,CASSLDRRRWDQPQHF,TGTGCCAGCAGCCTGGACAGGCGGAGATGGGATCAGCCCCAGCATTTT
TRBJ1-6,13,TRBV9,-,-,CASSVDISSPLHF,TGTGCCAGCAGCGTAGATATTAGTTCACCCCTCCACTTT
TRBJ2-7,17,TRBV6-1,-,-,CASSEWGSGQGGNEQYF,TGTGCCAGCAGTGAATGGGGTAGTGGGCAGGGCGGAAACGAGCAGTACTTC
TRBJ2-5,13,TRBV5-4,-,TRBD2,CASSFFGGETQYF,TGTGCCAGCAGCTTCTTCGGGGGGGAGACCCAGTACTTC
TRBJ2-3,15,TRBV18,-,TRBD2,CASSGSSGSTDTQYF,TGTGCCAGCTCAGGGTCTAGCGGAAGCACAGATACGCAGTATTTT
TRBJ1-2,13,TRBV29-1,-,-,CSVLEQSPGGYTF,TGCAGCGTCCTGGAGCAGTCTCCGGGGGGCTACACCTTC
TRBJ2-7,13,TRBV6-2/TRBV6-3,-,TRBD2,CASSTTSGYEQYF,TGTGCCAGCAGTACGACTAGCGGATACGAGCAGTACTTC
TRBJ2-1,13,TRBV6-4,-,TRBD2,CASSESWRGEQFF,TGTGCCAGCAGTGAATCCTGGCGGGGGGAGCAGTTCTTC
TRBJ2-4,15,TRBV6-5,-,-,CASSMTGVAKNIQYF,TGTGCCAGCAGCATGACGGGGGTAGCCAAAAACATTCAGTACTTC
TRBJ1-1,13,TRBV15,-,TRBD1,CATSRGQGLGAFF,TGTGCCACCAGCAGAGGACAGGGCCTGGGAGCTTTCTTT
TRBJ1-2,17,TRBV3-1/TRBV3-2,-,-,CASRGWTGKEPSYGYTF,TGTGCCAGCAGAGGGTGGACGGGAAAGGAACCTTCATATGGCTACACCTTC
TRBJ2-1,13,TRBV12-3/TRBV12-4,once,-,CASMAPNGYEQFF,TGTGCCAGCATGGCCCCAAATGGTTATGAGCAGTTCTTC
TRBJ2-1,15,TRBV7-3,once,TRBD2,CASSSLAGSYNEQFF,TGTGCCAGCAGCTCCTTAGCGGGTTCCTACAATGAGCAGTTCTTC
TRBJ1-4,16,TRBV9,-,TRBD1,CASSVGNRGDSEKLFF,TGTGCCAGCAGCGTAGGTAACAGGGGTGACAGCGAAAAACTGTTTTTT
TRBJ1-4,12,TRBV5-1,-,-,CASSLGGEELFF,TGCGCCAGCAGCTTGGGAGGGGAGGAACTGTTTTTT
TRBJ2-7,11,TRBV6-5,-,-,CASSYLHEQYF,TGTGCCAGCAGTTACCTACACGAGCAGTACTTC
TRBJ2-6,16,TRBV2,-,TRBD1,CASSAPGGVGANVLTF,TGTGCCAGCAGTGCGCCAGGGGGCGTTGGGGCCAACGTCCTGACTTTC
TRBJ1-2,10,TRBV20-1,-,TRBD1,CSADRDGYTF,TGCAGTGCTGACAGGGACGGCTACACCTTC
TRBJ1-3,15,TRBV6-5,-,-,CASSYESPSGNTIYF,TGTGCCAGCAGTTACGAGTCCCCCTCTGGAAACACCATATATTTT
TRBJ2-7,16,TRBV20-1,-,TRBD2,CSASGLAGGTHYEQYF,TGCAGTGCTAGTGGCCTAGCGGGGGGGACTCACTACGAGCAGTACTTC
TRBJ2-3,17,TRBV11-2,-,TRBD1,CASSLEQGSFSTDTQYF,TGTGCCAGCAGCTTAGAACAGGGGAGCTTTAGCACAGATACGCAGTATTTT
TRBJ2-7,16,TRBV4-1,-,TRBD1,CASSQDTRRGRNEQYF,TGCGCCAGCAGCCAAGATACTCGCAGGGGGAGAAACGAGCAGTACTTC
TRBJ1-6,15,TRBV27,-,-,CASSNRQIYNSPLHF,TGTGCCAGCAGTAACCGACAGATTTATAATTCACCCCTCCACTTT
TRBJ1-5,14,TRBV6-2/TRBV6-3,-,-,CASSYSSVNQPQHF,TGTGCCAGCAGTTACTCTTCGGTAAATCAGCCCCAGCATTTT
TRBJ1-1,14,TRBV5-1,-,TRBD1,CASSTDRGRTEAFF,TGCGCCAGCAGCACTGACAGGGGGCGAACTGAAGCTTTCTTT
TRBJ2-1,16,TRBV5-6,-,TRBD2,CASSLRSSGGILQQFF,TGTGCCAGCAGCTTGAGGAGTAGCGGGGGGATCTTACAACAGTTCTTC
TRBJ2-7,15,TRBV19,many,TRBD1,CASRGGQGIGYEQYF,TGTGCCAGTAGAGGAGGACAGGGGATCGGGTACGAGCAGTACTTC